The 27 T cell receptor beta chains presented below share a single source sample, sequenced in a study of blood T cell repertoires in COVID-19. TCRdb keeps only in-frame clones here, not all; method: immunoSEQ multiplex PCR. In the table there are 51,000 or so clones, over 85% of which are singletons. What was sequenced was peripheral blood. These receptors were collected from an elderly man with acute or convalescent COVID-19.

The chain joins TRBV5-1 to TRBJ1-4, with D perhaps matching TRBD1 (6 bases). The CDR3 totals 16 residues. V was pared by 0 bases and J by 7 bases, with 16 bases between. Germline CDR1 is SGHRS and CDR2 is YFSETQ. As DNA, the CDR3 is TGCGCCAGCAGCTTGGTTCTCGGGGGGCAAGGTGAAAAACTGTTTTTT. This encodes CASSLVLGGQGEKLFF. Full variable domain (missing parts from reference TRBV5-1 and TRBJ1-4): KAGVTQTPRYLIKTRGQQVTLSCSPISGHRSVSWYQQTPGQGLQFLFEYFSETQRNKGNFPGRFSGRQFSNSRSEMNVSTLELGDSALYLCASSLVLGGQGEKLFFGSGTQLSVL.

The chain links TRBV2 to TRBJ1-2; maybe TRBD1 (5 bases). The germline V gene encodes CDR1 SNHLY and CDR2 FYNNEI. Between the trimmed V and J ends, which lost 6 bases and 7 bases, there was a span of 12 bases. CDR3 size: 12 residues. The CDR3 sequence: CASREGFGGYTF. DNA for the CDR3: TGTGCCAGCAGGGAGGGGTTTGGTGGCTACACCTTC.

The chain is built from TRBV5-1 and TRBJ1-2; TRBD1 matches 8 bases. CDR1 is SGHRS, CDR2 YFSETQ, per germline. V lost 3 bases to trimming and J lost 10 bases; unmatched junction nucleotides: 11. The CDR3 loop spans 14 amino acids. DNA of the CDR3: TGCGCCAGCAGCTCCACAGGGACAGGCACGCCCTACACCTTC. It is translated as CASSSTGTGTPYTF. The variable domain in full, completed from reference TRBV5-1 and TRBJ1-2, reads KAGVTQTPRYLIKTRGQQVTLSCSPISGHRSVSWYQQTPGQGLQFLFEYFSETQRNKGNFPGRFSGRQFSNSRSEMNVSTLELGDSALYLCASSSTGTGTPYTFGSGTRLTVV.

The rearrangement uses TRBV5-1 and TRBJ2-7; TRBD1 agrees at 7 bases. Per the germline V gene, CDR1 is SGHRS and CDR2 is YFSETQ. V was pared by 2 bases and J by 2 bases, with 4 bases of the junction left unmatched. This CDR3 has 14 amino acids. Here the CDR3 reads CASSLGQAPYEQYF. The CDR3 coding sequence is TGCGCCAGCAGCTTAGGACAGGCCCCCTACGAGCAGTACTTC.

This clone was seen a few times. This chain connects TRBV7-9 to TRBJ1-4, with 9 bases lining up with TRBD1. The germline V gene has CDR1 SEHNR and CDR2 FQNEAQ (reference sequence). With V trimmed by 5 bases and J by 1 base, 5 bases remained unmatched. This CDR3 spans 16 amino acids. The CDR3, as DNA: TGTGCCAGCAGCCCGAGGACAGGGGAAACTAATGAAAAACTGTTTTTT. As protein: CASSPRTGETNEKLFF.

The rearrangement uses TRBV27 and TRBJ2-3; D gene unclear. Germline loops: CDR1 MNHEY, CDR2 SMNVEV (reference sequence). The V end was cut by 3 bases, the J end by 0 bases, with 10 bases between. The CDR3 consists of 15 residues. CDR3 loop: CASSFRALSTDTQYF. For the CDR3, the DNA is TGTGCCAGCAGTTTCCGTGCCCTAAGCACAGATACGCAGTATTTT.

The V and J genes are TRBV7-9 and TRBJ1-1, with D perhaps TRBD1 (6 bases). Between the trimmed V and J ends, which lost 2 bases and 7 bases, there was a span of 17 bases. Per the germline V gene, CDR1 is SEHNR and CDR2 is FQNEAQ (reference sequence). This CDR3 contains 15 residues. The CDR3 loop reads CASSLIPGDLGEAFF. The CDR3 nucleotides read TGTGCCAGCAGCTTAATCCCAGGGGACCTCGGTGAAGCTTTCTTT.

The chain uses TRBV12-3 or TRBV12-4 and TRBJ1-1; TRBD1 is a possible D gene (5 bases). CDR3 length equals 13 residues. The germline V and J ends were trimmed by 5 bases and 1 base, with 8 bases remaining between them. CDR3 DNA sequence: TGTGCCAGCAGTCTAGGACAGAACACTGAAGCTTTCTTT. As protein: CASSLGQNTEAFF.

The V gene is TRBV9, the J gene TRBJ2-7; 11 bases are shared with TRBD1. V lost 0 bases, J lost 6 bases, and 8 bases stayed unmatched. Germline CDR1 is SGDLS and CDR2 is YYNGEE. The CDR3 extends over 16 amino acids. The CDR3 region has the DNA TGTGCCAGCAGCGTAGGAGGGGACAGGGGGAGCGGCGAGCAGTACTTC. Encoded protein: CASSVGGDRGSGEQYF.

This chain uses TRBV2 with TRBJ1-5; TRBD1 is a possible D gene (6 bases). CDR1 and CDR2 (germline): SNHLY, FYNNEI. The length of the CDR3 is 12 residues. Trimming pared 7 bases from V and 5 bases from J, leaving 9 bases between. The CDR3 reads CASNTGYQPQHF. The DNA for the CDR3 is TGTGCCAGCAACACAGGGTATCAGCCCCAGCATTTT.

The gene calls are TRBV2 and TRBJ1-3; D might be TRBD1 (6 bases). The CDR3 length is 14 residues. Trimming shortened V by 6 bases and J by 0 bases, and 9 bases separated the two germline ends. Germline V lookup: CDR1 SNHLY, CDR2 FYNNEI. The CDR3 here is CASSGQFSGNTIYF. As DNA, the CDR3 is TGTGCCAGCAGCGGACAGTTCTCTGGAAACACCATATATTTT.

The CDR3 here is CASSLSYEQYF. In DNA, the CDR3 is TGTGCCAGCAGCCTCTCTTACGAGCAGTACTTC. This chain links TRBV7-9 with TRBJ2-7; D gene uncertain. Germline loops: CDR1 SEHNR, CDR2 FQNEAQ (reference sequence). The CDR3 loop spans 11 amino acids. Trimming cost V 5 bases and J 4 bases, with 6 bases left between them.

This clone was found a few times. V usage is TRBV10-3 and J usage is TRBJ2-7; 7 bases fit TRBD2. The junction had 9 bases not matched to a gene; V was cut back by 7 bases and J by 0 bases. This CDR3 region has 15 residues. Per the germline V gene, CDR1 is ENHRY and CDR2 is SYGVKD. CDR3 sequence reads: CAINPGLPNSYEQYF. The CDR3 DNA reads TGTGCCATCAATCCGGGACTACCAAACTCCTACGAGCAGTACTTC.

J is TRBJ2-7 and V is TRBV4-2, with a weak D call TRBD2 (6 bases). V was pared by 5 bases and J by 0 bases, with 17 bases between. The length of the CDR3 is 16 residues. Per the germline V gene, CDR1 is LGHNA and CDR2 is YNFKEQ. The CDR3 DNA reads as TGTGCCAGCAGCAAACCCTATAGCGGACGCTCCTACGAGCAGTACTTC. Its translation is CASSKPYSGRSYEQYF.

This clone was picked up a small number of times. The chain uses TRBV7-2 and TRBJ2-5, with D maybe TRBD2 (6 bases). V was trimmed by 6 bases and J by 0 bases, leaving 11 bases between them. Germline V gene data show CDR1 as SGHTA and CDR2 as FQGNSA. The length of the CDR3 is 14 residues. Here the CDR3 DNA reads TGTGCCAGCAGGACGGGGGTGTACCAAGAGACCCAGTACTTC. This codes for CASRTGVYQETQYF.

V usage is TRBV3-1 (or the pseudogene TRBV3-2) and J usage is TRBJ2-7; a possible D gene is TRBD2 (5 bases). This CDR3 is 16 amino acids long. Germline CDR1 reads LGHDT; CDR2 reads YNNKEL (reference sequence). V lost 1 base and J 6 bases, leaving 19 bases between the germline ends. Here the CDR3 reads CASSQGLWNGLGEQYF. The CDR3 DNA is TGTGCCAGCAGCCAAGGCTTATGGAACGGACTGGGCGAGCAGTACTTC.

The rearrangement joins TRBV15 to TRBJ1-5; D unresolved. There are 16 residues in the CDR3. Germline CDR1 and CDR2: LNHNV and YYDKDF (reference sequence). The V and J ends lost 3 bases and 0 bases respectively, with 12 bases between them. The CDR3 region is CATSSRVSGSNQPQHF. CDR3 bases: TGTGCCACCAGCAGCAGAGTGTCGGGTAGCAATCAGCCCCAGCATTTT.

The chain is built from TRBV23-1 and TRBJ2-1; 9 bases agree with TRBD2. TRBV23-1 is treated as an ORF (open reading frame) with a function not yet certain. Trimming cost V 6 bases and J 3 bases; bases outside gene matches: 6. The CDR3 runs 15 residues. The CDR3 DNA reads TGCGCCAGCAGACCCTCTAGCGGGGTCTACAATGAGCAGTTCTTC. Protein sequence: CASRPSSGVYNEQFF.

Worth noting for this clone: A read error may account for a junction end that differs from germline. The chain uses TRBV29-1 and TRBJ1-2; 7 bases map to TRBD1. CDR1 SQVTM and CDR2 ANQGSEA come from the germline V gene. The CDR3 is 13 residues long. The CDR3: CSAEHRGHYGYTF. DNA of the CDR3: TGCAGCGCTGAACATAGGGGGCACTATGGCTACACCTTC.

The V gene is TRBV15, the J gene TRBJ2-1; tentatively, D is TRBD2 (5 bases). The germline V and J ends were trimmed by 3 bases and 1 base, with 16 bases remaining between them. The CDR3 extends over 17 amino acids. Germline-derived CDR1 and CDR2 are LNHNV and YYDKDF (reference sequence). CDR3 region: CATSRHRGGSSYNEQFF. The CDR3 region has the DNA TGTGCCACCAGCAGGCACCGCGGCGGGTCTTCCTACAATGAGCAGTTCTTC.

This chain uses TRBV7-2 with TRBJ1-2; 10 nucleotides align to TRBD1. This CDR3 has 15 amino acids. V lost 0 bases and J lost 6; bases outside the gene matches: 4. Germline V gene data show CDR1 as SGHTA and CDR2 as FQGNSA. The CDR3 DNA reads TGTGCCAGCAGCTTAGCTGGGACAGGGGTCGATGGCTACACCTTC. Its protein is CASSLAGTGVDGYTF.

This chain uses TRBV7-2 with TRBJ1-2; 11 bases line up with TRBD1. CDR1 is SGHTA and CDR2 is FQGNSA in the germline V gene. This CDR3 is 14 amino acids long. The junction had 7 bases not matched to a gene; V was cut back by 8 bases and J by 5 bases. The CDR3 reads CASQRGTGGYGYTF. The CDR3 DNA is TGTGCCAGCCAAAGGGGGACAGGGGGTTATGGCTACACCTTC.

The CDR3 DNA reads as TGTGCCAGCAGCCCCGGACGGGGGAAAACTTTCTTT. Amino acid sequence: CASSPGRGKTFF. V usage is TRBV5-6 and J usage is TRBJ1-1, with D possibly TRBD1 on 5 matching bases. V was shortened by 4 bases and J by 12 bases, with 16 bases between the two germline ends. Germline values: CDR1 SGHDT, CDR2 YYEEEE. CDR3 length: 12 amino acids.

The CDR3: CASSQGTGTGEHGEGYTF. The CDR3 bases are TGTGCCAGCAGCCAAGGTACCGGGACAGGGGAACACGGAGAGGGCTACACCTTC. V and J are TRBV14 and TRBJ1-2; 10 bases line up with TRBD1. The germline V gene encodes CDR1 SGHDN and CDR2 FVKESK. V was pared by 1 base and J by 8 bases, with 16 bases of the junction left unmatched. The CDR3 sequence is 18 residues long.

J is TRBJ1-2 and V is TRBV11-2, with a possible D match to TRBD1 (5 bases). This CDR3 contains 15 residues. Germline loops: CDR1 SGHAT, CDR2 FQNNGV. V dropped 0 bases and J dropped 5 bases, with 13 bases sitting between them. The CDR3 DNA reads TGTGCCAGCAGCTTAGATTCCAATCAGGGTTATGGCTACACCTTC. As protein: CASSLDSNQGYGYTF.

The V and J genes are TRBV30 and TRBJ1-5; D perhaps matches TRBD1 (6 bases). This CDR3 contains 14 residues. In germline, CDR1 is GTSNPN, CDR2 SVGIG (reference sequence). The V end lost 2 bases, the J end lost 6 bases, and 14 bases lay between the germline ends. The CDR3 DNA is TGTGCCTGGAGTCCACAGGGAGTCGGTCAGCCCCAGCATTTT. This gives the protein CAWSPQGVGQPQHF.

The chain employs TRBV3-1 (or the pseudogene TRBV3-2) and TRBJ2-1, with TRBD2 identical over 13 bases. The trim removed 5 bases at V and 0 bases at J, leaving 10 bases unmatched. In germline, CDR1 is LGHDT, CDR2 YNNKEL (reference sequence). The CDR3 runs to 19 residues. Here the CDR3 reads CASSTRTSGGRSSYNEQFF. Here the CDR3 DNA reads TGTGCCAGCAGCACCAGGACTAGCGGGGGCAGATCCTCCTACAATGAGCAGTTCTTC.